This entry features one TCR beta chain sequence. Its antigen is as yet unknown. Germline values: CDR1 SGHNT, CDR2 YYREEE (reference sequence). The CDR3 loop spans 13 amino acids. The V end lost 10 bases, the J end lost 1 base, and 14 bases lay between the germline ends. The data were taken from a study of cytomegalovirus exposure and HLA in healthy donors. Whole-study findings and limits: V- and J-gene trimming in TCR beta was tied to a missense DCLRE1C variant by an analysis performed later.

The PCR made use of 60 Vbeta and 13 Jbeta primers. TCRdb's table, derived via immunoSEQ multiplex PCR, lists solely in-frame clones and lacks some. Of around 130,000 clones listed, roughly 70% are singletons. Sequencing was done on a sample of PBMCs. The V call is TRBV5-4, the J call TRBJ1-1; D gene uncertain. This TCR was sampled from a man between 40 and 49 years old in good health and CMV-seropositive. The CDR3 here is CAPTEDGNTEAFF. The CDR3, as DNA: TGTGCCCCTACGGAGGACGGGAACACTGAAGCTTTCTTT.